A single sample is the source of the 25 T cell receptor beta chains below, sequenced in a study of OX40 agonist ivuxolimab in advanced cancers. Profiled with immunoSEQ multiplex PCR; TCRdb holds only in-frame clones, not every one. This sample has 65,000 to 80,000 clones, with roughly nine tenths found just once. The starting material was CD4+ or CD8+ T cells sorted from blood, obtained in a trial of the OX40 agonist ivuxolimab. These receptors all stem from an adult with an advanced solid tumor such as melanoma, head and neck, liver or kidney cancer.

The chain joins TRBV4-1 to TRBJ2-7; no clear D gene. CDR1 is MGHRA, CDR2 YSYEKL, per germline. Trimming shortened V by 1 base and J by 4 bases, and 8 bases separated the two germline ends. This CDR3 comprises 13 residues. The CDR3 loop reads CASSQVERYEQYF. The CDR3 nucleotides read TGCGCCAGCAGCCAAGTTGAGAGGTACGAGCAGTACTTC.

The V and J genes are TRBV18 and TRBJ2-7; TRBD1 matches 12 bases. The CDR3 consists of 15 residues. J lost 2 bases, V lost 3 bases, and 2 bases had no gene match. CDR1 and CDR2 from the germline V gene are KGHSH and LQKENI. In DNA, the CDR3 is TGTGCCAGCTCACCTGGGACAGGGGGCCCCTACGAGCAGTACTTC. It yields the protein CASSPGTGGPYEQYF.

This clone was counted once. The chain joins TRBV30 to TRBJ1-2; no firm D call. Trimming removed 0 bases from V and 7 bases from J, with 6 bases in between. The germline gives CDR1 GTSNPN, CDR2 SVGIG (reference sequence). This CDR3 comprises 11 residues. The DNA for the CDR3 is TGTGCCTGGAGTGTAAGCTTTGGCTACACCTTC. This encodes CAWSVSFGYTF.

V gene TRBV2 combines with J gene TRBJ2-7; no clear D gene. V was pared by 3 bases and J by 1 base, with 10 bases between. The CDR3 loop spans 14 amino acids. Germline lookup yields CDR1 SNHLY and CDR2 FYNNEI. CDR3 loop: CASSDGVWSYEQYF. The CDR3, as DNA: TGTGCCAGCAGTGACGGCGTTTGGTCCTACGAGCAGTACTTC.

The chain recombines TRBV4-2 with TRBJ2-7, with 14 bases aligning to TRBD2. The CDR3 loop spans 18 amino acids. CDR1 and CDR2 (germline): LGHNA, YNFKEQ. Unmatched junction bases numbered 7, after V lost 2 bases and J lost 1 base. CDR3 in amino acids: CASSQRLAGGQGSYEQYF. CDR3 nucleotides: TGTGCCAGCAGCCAACGACTAGCGGGAGGGCAAGGGTCCTACGAGCAGTACTTC.

The chain combines TRBV15 with TRBJ1-4, with D perhaps TRBD1 (5 bases). Germline CDR1 and CDR2: LNHNV and YYDKDF (reference sequence). The V end lost 0 bases, the J end lost 4 bases, and 12 bases lay between the germline ends. The CDR3 has 16 residues. The CDR3 DNA reads TGTGCCACCAGCAGAGAGTTCGGACAAATTAATGAAAAACTGTTTTTT. It translates to CATSREFGQINEKLFF. The full variable domain, with the rest looked up from reference TRBV15 and TRBJ1-4, is DAMVIQNPRYQVTQFGKPVTLSCSQTLNHNVMYWYQQKSSQAPKLLFHYYDKDFNNEADTPDNFQSRRPNTSFCFLDIRSPGLGDTAMYLCATSREFGQINEKLFFGSGTQLSVL.

This chain uses TRBV18 with TRBJ2-7; 7 bases agree with TRBD1. The trim removed 5 bases at V and 7 bases at J, leaving 14 bases unmatched. Germline values: CDR1 KGHSH, CDR2 LQKENI. CDR3 size: 15 residues. The CDR3 coding sequence is TGTGCCAGCTCAGTCAGACAGGGTTCGTATGAGGAGCAGTACTTC. Its protein product is CASSVRQGSYEEQYF.

The chain recombines TRBV5-6 with TRBJ2-3; D remains ambiguous. Trimming removed 1 base at V and 3 bases at J, with 9 bases between. CDR3 length: 14 amino acids. Germline CDR1 is SGHDT and CDR2 is YYEEEE. CDR3 in DNA: TGTGCCAGCAGCTTGATTCAGGTTACAGATACGCAGTATTTT. Amino acid sequence: CASSLIQVTDTQYF. Combining the CDR3 with reference TRBV5-6 and TRBJ2-3 gives the whole variable domain DAGVTQSPTHLIKTRGQQVTLRCSPKSGHDTVSWYQQALGQGPQFIFQYYEEEERQRGNFPDRFSGHQFPNYSSELNVNALLLGDSALYLCASSLIQVTDTQYFGPGTRLTVL.

The chain has TRBV28 and TRBJ1-5, with D possibly TRBD1 on 6 matching bases. Trimming took off 6 bases at V and 5 bases at J, with 14 bases between the two ends. The CDR3 totals 14 residues. Germline CDR1 reads MDHEN; CDR2 reads SYDVKM. The CDR3 region has the DNA TGTGCCAGCAGCACCGGGACACGCTATCAGCCCCAGCATTTT. Protein: CASSTGTRYQPQHF. The full variable domain, its missing parts supplied by reference TRBV28 and TRBJ1-5, is DVKVTQSSRYLVKRTGEKVFLECVQDMDHENMFWYRQDPGLGLRLIYFSYDVKMKEKGDIPEGYSVSREKKERFSLILESASTNQTSMYLCASSTGTRYQPQHFGDGTRLSIL.

This clone was detected only once. The chain has TRBV5-5 and TRBJ2-3; D gene unclear. Germline V gives CDR1 SGHKS, CDR2 YYEKEE (reference sequence). The CDR3 is 13 residues long. V lost 5 bases and J 2 bases, leaving 9 bases between the germline ends. Here the CDR3 DNA reads TGTGCCAGCAGATGGACGCCCACAGATACGCAGTATTTT. Translating gives CASRWTPTDTQYF. Full variable domain (remainder filled in from reference TRBV5-5 and TRBJ2-3): DAGVTQSPTHLIKTRGQQVTLRCSPISGHKSVSWYQQVLGQGPQFIFQYYEKEERGRGNFPDRFSARQFPNYSSELNVNALLLGDSALYLCASRWTPTDTQYFGPGTRLTVL.

Only a few counts were recorded for this clone. The chain joins TRBV12-5 to TRBJ1-5; 8 bases match TRBD1. Unmatched junction bases numbered 6, after V lost 1 base and J lost 7 bases. From germline, CDR1 is LGHNT and CDR2 FRNRAP. The CDR3 length is 15 residues. For the CDR3, the DNA is TGTGCTAGTGGTTTGGGTACAGGGGGAGGCCAGCCCCAGCATTTT. It encodes CASGLGTGGGQPQHF.

The rearrangement uses TRBV5-1 and TRBJ1-1; D gene unclear. CDR3 length: 13 amino acids. The ends were cut back, 4 bases at V and 0 bases at J, with 7 bases in the middle. Germline V gives CDR1 SGHRS, CDR2 YFSETQ. The CDR3 reads CASSSTMNTEAFF. The CDR3 DNA is TGCGCCAGCAGCAGCACGATGAACACTGAAGCTTTCTTT.

This chain uses TRBV4-3 with TRBJ1-4; D may be TRBD1 (5 bases). Germline V gene data show CDR1 as LGHNA and CDR2 as YSLEER. The CDR3 has 15 residues. Trimming cost V 0 bases and J 10 bases, with 15 bases left between them. The CDR3: CASSQDLGGGVKLFF. In DNA form, the CDR3 reads TGCGCCAGCAGCCAAGATTTGGGGGGGGGTGTAAAACTGTTTTTT.

A note on this clone: This specimen includes other DNA sequences encoding the same CDR3. V is TRBV2 and J is TRBJ1-2; TRBD1 might be the D (6 bases). CDR3 length: 14 amino acids. Germline-derived CDR1 and CDR2 are SNHLY and FYNNEI. Trimming shortened V by 3 bases and J by 4 bases, and 12 bases separated the two germline ends. CDR3 DNA sequence: TGTGCCAGCAGTGAGGGGGCTTCGCTCTATGGCTACACCTTC. This codes for CASSEGASLYGYTF.

This chain joins TRBV7-6 and TRBJ2-3, with D tentatively TRBD1 (6 bases). Trimming left V 3 bases short and J 3 bases short, with 10 bases between. Germline V gene data show CDR1 as SGHVS and CDR2 as FNYEAQ. The length of the CDR3 is 14 residues. The CDR3 DNA reads TGTGCCAGCAGCTTTCTGGGGGCGACAGATACGCAGTATTTT. Encoded protein: CASSFLGATDTQYF.

J is TRBJ2-7 and V is TRBV2; TRBD2 aligns across 9 bases. Germline values: CDR1 SNHLY, CDR2 FYNNEI. The CDR3 is 13 residues long. The ends lost 7 bases at V and 2 bases at J; junction bases unmatched: 3. CDR3 region: CASTGGRAYEQYF. CDR3 DNA: TGTGCCAGCACGGGCGGGAGGGCCTACGAGCAGTACTTC.

The chain recombines TRBV2 with TRBJ1-6; D remains unclear. Germline V gene sequence: CDR1 SNHLY, CDR2 FYNNEI. V was cut by 2 bases and J by 10 bases, with 12 bases left in between. The CDR3 has 14 amino acids. The DNA of the CDR3 is TGTGCCAGCAGTGAATACTTGGGAGGATCACCCCTCCACTTT. It is translated as CASSEYLGGSPLHF.

The chain uses TRBV29-1 and TRBJ2-7; D call uncertain. The CDR3 sequence is 13 residues long. CDR1 is SQVTM and CDR2 is ANQGSEA in the germline V gene. Trimming cost V 4 bases and J 2 bases, with 12 bases left between them. For the CDR3, the DNA is TGCAGCGTTGGTGGTCAGAACACCTACGAGCAGTACTTC. Protein: CSVGGQNTYEQYF.

A single count supports this clone. This chain connects TRBV5-6 to TRBJ1-1; D gene uncertain. Germline-derived CDR1 and CDR2 are SGHDT and YYEEEE. There are 13 residues in the CDR3. Trimming left V 2 bases short and J 6 bases short, with 11 bases between. The CDR3 reads CASSFLVGSEAFF. The DNA of the CDR3 is TGTGCCAGCAGCTTCTTAGTGGGCTCTGAAGCTTTCTTT.

The V and J genes are TRBV6-5 and TRBJ1-2; D is ambiguous. The V gene lost 2 bases and the J gene lost 8 bases, with 12 bases spanning the gap. This CDR3 has 13 amino acids. Per the germline V gene, CDR1 is MNHEY and CDR2 is SVGAGI. The DNA of the CDR3 is TGTGCCAGCAGTTACGAGGCACTAGGGGGCTACACCTTC. This sequence encodes CASSYEALGGYTF.

In its sample, this clone was seen a few times. The chain carries TRBV16 and TRBJ1-5; no firm D call. Per the germline V gene, CDR1 is KGHSY and CDR2 is FQNENV. V shed 0 bases and J shed 6 bases, with 6 bases lying between them. The CDR3 is 13 residues long. The DNA of the CDR3 is TGTGCCAGCAGCCAATCTCGCGCTCAGCCCCAGCATTTT. It encodes CASSQSRAQPQHF.

The chain uses TRBV9 and TRBJ2-1, with 7 bases fitting TRBD2. This CDR3 contains 15 residues. V shed 0 bases and J 5 bases; nucleotides not matched to a gene: 5. Germline CDR1 reads SGDLS; CDR2 reads YYNGEE. The CDR3 region has the DNA TGTGCCAGCAGCGTAGGGCCAGCGGGGAACAATGAGCAGTTCTTC. This encodes CASSVGPAGNNEQFF.

This chain joins TRBV6-5 and TRBJ1-2, with no clear D. V was clipped by 0 bases and J by 8 bases, with 10 bases between them. The CDR3 covers 13 residues. Germline CDR1 MNHEY, CDR2 SVGAGI. The CDR3 DNA is TGTGCCAGCAGTTACTCGAACAGAGGCGGCTACACCTTC. Protein: CASSYSNRGGYTF.

This chain uses TRBV5-4 with TRBJ2-6, with 9 bases that match TRBD1. The trim removed 3 bases at V and 3 bases at J, leaving 10 bases unmatched. The CDR3 covers 18 residues. The V gene's germline CDR1 is SGHNT and CDR2 YYREEE (reference sequence). DNA of the CDR3: TGTGCCAGCAGCTCGGGCGACAGGGGGTTAGTTGGGGCCAACGTCCTGACTTTC. Amino acid sequence: CASSSGDRGLVGANVLTF.

This chain links TRBV4-2 with TRBJ2-1; D remains unclear. Trimming took off 2 bases at V and 2 bases at J, with 10 bases between the two ends. This CDR3 comprises 15 residues. CDR1 and CDR2 from the germline V gene are LGHNA and YNFKEQ. CDR3 bases: TGTGCCAGCAGCCAAACAAAGCAGGCCTACAATGAGCAGTTCTTC. The encoded protein is CASSQTKQAYNEQFF.